Included here is one T cell receptor (beta chain) sequence, with context. Its antigen has not been determined. Base qualities were left out, and no much larger clone turns up one base away. Other DNA sequences in this sample translate to the same CDR3. This record belongs to a study of T cell responses to AZD1222 COVID-19 vaccine (dated by TCRdb to about 2021). Regarding the complete study: AZD1222 recipients whose second dose came at about 4 weeks and those whose second dose came at about 12 weeks were combined into one group, since spike-specific TCR depth and breadth did not differ between the two schedules. TCR sequencing was performed for 230 to 250 trial participants, of whom some 200 were given two doses of AZD1222 and about 25 were given two doses of MenACWY control vaccine. Trial participants were enrolled by age into subgroups of 18-55, 56-69 and 70-plus years, and roughly 150, 30 and 60 TCR-sequenced participants, respectively, were included in these subgroups. Study-wide conclusions, independent of this receptor: Because no day 14 peak-response samples were available, the repertoires could be characterized only after the peak T cell response. Reportedly, almost half of the unique spike-specific TCRs recognized epitopes lying outside the regions that are mutated in the B.1.351 and B.1.1.7 variants. Conclusions about previously exposed vaccinees are limited because only five to seven AZD1222 recipients were SARS-CoV-2 seropositive at baseline. Spike-specific TCR breadth and depth rose significantly after two AZD1222 doses compared with day 0 and with MenACWY recipients. Vaccine-associated CD4 TCRs spanned the whole spike protein, with dominant responses in regions 160-218 and 743-854. The 56-69-year group was small, and its depth increase did not reach significance, likely because of low power. Participants were mostly white British, with more females than males. The authors suggested clonal diversity may have been underestimated.

The V end loses 1 base and the J end loses 3 bases, and a stretch of 4 bases separates them. CDR3 length: 13 amino acids, cysteine to phenylalanine. Solely the CDR3 DNA is kept, with 39 bases framed from the first base. The germline V gene (reference sequence) provides CDR1 SEHNR and CDR2 FQNEAQ. The CDR3 regions of human TCRbeta chains were analyzed by immunosequencing. Per the original workflow: TCRs in the repertoires were compared against a reference library of SARS-CoV-2-specific TCRs that had been generated with the MIRA antigen-specificity platform. Breadth meant the fraction of unique TCRs that were SARS-CoV-2-associated, whereas depth meant the fraction of total T cells that were SARS-CoV-2-associated. Using the MIRA data, each spike-specific TCR was assigned both to the spike region to which the TCR was reactive and to a CD4 or CD8 class. Log10-transformed breadth and depth values were compared by one-way ANOVA with Sidak's multiple comparisons tests. Entries here come from immuneACCESS through TCRdb and include only in-frame sequences with V and J called. Some clones fail to appear in such tables; in the studies checked, an unresolved V gene covers under half of the shortfall, and the cause of the remainder is unknown. V, J and clone size were drawn from that table, and D and trimming were deduced from the DNA. The sample yields about 110,000 clones; around 80% were counted once. Around 4.6% of the sample rests with the top ten.

Reading the label with the study, this specimen's time point is: baseline before first vaccination. Vaccinee samples came from UK trials COV001 and COV002, including a single-blind randomized controlled phase 2/3 trial of AZD1222 (ChAdOx1 nCoV-19) in healthy adults. For TCRbeta chain sequencing, PBMC samples from trial participants were taken at day 0 and at day 28 after the second dose. Material: peripheral blood, obtained on day 0 of AZD1222 vaccination. Rearrangement joined TRBV7-9 to TRBJ1-3; the D segment cannot be called with confidence. This receptor was identified in an adult in good health. The DNA sequence follows: TGTGCCAGCAGCTTAGACAGTGGAAACACCATATATTTT. Its translation is CASSLDSGNTIYF.